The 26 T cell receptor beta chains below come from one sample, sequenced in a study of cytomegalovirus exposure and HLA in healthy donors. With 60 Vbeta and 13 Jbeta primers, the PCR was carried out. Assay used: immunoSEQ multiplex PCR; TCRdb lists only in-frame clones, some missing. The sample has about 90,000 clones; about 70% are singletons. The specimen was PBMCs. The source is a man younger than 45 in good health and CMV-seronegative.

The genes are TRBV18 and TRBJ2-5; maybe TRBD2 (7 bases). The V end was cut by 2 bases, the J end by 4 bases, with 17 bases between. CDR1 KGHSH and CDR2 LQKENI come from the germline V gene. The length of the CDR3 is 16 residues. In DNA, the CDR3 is TGTGCCAGCTCACCAGCGGGGGACACCTCTTTAGAGACCCAGTACTTC. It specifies CASSPAGDTSLETQYF.

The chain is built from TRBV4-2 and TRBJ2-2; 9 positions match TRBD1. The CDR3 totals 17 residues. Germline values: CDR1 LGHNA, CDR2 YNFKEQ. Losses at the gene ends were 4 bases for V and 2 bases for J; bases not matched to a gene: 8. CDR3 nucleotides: TGTGCCAGCAGCCGCCCTACAGGGGGCGCAAACACCGGGGAGCTGTTTTTT. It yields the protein CASSRPTGGANTGELFF.

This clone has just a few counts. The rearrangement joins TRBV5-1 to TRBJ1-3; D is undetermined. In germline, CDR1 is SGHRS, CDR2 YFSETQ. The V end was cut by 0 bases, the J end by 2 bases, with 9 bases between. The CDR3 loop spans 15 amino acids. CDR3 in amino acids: CASSLGAVTGNTIYF. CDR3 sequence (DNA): TGCGCCAGCAGCTTGGGTGCGGTTACTGGAAACACCATATATTTT.

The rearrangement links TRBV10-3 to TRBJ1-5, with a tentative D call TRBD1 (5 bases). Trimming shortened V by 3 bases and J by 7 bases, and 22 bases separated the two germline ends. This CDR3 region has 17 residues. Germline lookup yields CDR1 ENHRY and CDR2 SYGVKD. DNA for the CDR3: TGTGCCATCAGTGACCATGAACAGGTGGCGACCCGGCAGCCCCAGCATTTT. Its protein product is CAISDHEQVATRQPQHF.

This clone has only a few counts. CDR3 coding DNA: TGTGCCAGCAGTTGGACAGCACCATCCTACGAGCAGTACTTC. Translation: CASSWTAPSYEQYF. This chain connects TRBV6-1 to TRBJ2-7; possibly TRBD1 for D (6 bases). The CDR3 spans 14 residues. V was pared by 5 bases and J by 1 base, with 12 bases between. The V gene's germline CDR1 is MNHNS and CDR2 SASEGT.

The CDR3 DNA sequence: TGCGCCAGCAGCAGGGGAATGAGCCCAGATACGCAGTATTTT. This translates into CASSRGMSPDTQYF. V gene TRBV4-1 combines with J gene TRBJ2-3, with D perhaps matching TRBD1 (5 bases). Germline CDR1 MGHRA, CDR2 YSYEKL. Trimming left V 5 bases short and J 4 bases short, with 13 bases between. CDR3 length: 14 residues.

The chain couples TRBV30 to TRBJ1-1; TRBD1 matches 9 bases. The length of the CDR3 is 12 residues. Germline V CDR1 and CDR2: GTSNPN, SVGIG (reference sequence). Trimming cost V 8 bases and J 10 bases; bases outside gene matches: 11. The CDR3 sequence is CALGDRALGAFF. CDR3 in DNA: TGTGCCCTAGGGGACAGGGCATTGGGAGCTTTCTTT.

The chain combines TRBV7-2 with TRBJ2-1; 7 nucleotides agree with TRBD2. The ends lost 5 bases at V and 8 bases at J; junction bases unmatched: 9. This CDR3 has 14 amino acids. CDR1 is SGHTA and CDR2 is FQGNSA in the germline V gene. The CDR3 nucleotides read TGTGCCAGCAGCCCGCGAGCGGGGCTCTATGAGCAGTTCTTC. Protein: CASSPRAGLYEQFF. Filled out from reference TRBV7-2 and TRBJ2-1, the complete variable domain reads GAGVSQSPSNKVTEKGKDVELRCDPISGHTALYWYRQSLGQGLEFLIYFQGNSAPDKSGLPSDRFSAERTGGSVSTLTIQRTQQEDSAVYLCASSPRAGLYEQFFGPGTRLTVL.

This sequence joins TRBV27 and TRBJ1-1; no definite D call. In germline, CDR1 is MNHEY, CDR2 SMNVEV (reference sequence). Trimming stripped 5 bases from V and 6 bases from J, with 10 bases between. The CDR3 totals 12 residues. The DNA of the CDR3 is TGTGCCAGCAGTGAGACAAGGTCTGAAGCTTTCTTT. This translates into CASSETRSEAFF.

The CDR3 DNA reads TGTGCCAGCAGGGACAGGGCGAATGAAAAACTGTTTTTT. Translating it yields CASRDRANEKLFF. This rearrangement joins TRBV28 to TRBJ1-4; TRBD1 aligns across 8 bases. This CDR3 is 13 amino acids long. Germline CDR1 reads MDHEN; CDR2 reads SYDVKM. Trimming at V came to 6 bases and at J to 5 bases, leaving 2 bases not matched to a gene.

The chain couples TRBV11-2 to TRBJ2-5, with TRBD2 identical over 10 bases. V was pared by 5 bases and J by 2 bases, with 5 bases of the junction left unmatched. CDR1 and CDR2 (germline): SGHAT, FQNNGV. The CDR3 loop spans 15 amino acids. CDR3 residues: CASSVGLAVQETQYF. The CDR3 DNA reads TGTGCCAGCAGCGTCGGACTAGCGGTACAAGAGACCCAGTACTTC.

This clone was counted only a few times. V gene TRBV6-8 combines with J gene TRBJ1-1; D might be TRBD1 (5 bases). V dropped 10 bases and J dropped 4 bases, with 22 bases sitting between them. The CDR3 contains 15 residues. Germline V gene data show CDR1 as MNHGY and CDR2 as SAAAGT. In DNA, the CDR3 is TGTGCCACCGGGGTCCGGGGGGAAAAGGGCACTGAAGCTTTCTTT. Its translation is CATGVRGEKGTEAFF.

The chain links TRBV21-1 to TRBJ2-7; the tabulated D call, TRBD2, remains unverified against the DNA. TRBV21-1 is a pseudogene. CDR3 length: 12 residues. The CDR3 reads CASRARLYEQYF. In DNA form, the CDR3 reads TGTGCCAGCAGGGCTAGGCTCTACGAGCAGTACTTC.

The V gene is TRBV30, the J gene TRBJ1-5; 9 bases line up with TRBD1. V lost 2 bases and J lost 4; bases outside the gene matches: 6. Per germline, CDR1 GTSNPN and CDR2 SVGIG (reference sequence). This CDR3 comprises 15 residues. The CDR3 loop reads CAWSITGTGNQPQHF. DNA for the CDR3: TGTGCCTGGAGTATTACCGGGACAGGGAATCAGCCCCAGCATTTT.

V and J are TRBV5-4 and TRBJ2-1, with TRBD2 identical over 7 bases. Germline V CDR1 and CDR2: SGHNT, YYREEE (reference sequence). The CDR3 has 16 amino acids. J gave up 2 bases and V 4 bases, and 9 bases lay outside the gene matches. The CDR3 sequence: CASSIGASGPYNEQFF. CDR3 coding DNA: TGTGCCAGCAGCATAGGGGCTAGCGGTCCCTACAATGAGCAGTTCTTC. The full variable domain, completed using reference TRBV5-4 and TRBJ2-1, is ETGVTQSPTHLIKTRGQQVTLRCSSQSGHNTVSWYQQALGQGPQFIFQYYREEENGRGNFPPRFSGLQFPNYSSELNVNALELDDSALYLCASSIGASGPYNEQFFGPGTRLTVL.

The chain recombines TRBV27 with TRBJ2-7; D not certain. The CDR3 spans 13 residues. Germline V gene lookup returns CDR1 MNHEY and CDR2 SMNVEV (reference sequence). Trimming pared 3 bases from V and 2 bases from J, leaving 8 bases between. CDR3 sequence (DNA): TGTGCCAGCAGTTTTACAGAGACCTACGAGCAGTACTTC. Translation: CASSFTETYEQYF.

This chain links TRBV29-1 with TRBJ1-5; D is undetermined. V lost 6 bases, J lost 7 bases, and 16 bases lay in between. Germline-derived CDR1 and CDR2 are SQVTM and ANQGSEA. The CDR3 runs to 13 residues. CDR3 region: CSVCEGGFQPQHF. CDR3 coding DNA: TGCAGCGTGTGCGAGGGAGGTTTCCAGCCCCAGCATTTT.

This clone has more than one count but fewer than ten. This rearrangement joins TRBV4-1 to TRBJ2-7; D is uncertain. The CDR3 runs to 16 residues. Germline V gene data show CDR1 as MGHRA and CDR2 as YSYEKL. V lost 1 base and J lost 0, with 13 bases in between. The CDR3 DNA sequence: TGCGCCAGCAGCCAAGTGGCGGAGAAAAGCTCCTACGAGCAGTACTTC. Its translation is CASSQVAEKSSYEQYF.

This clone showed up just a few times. CDR3 DNA sequence: TGTGCCAGCAGCGCTGGGGACAGACTTAACTATGGCTACACCTTC. Protein: CASSAGDRLNYGYTF. The chain carries TRBV9 and TRBJ1-2; TRBD1 matches 7 bases. The germline V gene has CDR1 SGDLS and CDR2 YYNGEE. V lost 3 bases, J lost 1 base, and 6 bases stayed unmatched. The CDR3 is made up of 15 amino acids.

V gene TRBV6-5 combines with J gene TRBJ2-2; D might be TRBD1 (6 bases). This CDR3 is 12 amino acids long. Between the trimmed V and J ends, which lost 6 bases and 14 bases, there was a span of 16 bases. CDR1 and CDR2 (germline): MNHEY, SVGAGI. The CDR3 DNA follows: TGTGCCAGCAGGGTAGGACAGAGCCCTCTGTTTTTT. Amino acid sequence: CASRVGQSPLFF.

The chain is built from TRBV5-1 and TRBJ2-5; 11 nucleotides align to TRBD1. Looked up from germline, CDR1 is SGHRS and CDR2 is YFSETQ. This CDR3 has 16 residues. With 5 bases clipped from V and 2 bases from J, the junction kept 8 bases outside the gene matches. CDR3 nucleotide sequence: TGCGCCAGCAGTCACGATGGGACAGGGGGTCAAGAGACCCAGTACTTC. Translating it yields CASSHDGTGGQETQYF.

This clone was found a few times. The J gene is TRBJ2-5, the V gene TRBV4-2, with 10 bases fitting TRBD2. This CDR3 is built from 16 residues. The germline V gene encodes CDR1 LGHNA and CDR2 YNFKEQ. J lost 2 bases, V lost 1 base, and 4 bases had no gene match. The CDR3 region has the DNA TGTGCCAGCAGCCAAGGGGGAGCGGGGGGGCAAGAGACCCAGTACTTC. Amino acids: CASSQGGAGGQETQYF.

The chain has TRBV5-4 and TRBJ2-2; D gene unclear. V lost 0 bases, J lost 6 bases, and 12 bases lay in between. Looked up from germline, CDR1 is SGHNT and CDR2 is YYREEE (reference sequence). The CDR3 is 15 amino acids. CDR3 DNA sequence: TGTGCCAGCAGCTTGGCCCGCCAATCAGCCGGGGAGCTGTTTTTT. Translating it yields CASSLARQSAGELFF.

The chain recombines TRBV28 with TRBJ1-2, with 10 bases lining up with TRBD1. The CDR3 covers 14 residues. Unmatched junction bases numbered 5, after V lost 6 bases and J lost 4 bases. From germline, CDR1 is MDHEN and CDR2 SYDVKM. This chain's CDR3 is CASSSGTGAYGYTF. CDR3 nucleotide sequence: TGTGCCAGCAGCTCCGGGACAGGGGCCTATGGCTACACCTTC.

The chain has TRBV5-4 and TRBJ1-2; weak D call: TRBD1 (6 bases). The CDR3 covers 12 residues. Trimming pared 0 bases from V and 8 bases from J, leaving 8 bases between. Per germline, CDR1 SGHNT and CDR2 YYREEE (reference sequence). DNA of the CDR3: TGTGCCAGCAGCTTGGACAGGGTAGGCTACACCTTC. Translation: CASSLDRVGYTF.

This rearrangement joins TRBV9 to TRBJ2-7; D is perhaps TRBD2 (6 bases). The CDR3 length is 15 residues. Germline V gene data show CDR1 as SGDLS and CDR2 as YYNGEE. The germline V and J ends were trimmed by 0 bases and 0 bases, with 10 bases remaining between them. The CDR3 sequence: CASSVGGGNSYEQYF. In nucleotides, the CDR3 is TGTGCCAGCAGCGTAGGCGGCGGGAACTCCTACGAGCAGTACTTC.